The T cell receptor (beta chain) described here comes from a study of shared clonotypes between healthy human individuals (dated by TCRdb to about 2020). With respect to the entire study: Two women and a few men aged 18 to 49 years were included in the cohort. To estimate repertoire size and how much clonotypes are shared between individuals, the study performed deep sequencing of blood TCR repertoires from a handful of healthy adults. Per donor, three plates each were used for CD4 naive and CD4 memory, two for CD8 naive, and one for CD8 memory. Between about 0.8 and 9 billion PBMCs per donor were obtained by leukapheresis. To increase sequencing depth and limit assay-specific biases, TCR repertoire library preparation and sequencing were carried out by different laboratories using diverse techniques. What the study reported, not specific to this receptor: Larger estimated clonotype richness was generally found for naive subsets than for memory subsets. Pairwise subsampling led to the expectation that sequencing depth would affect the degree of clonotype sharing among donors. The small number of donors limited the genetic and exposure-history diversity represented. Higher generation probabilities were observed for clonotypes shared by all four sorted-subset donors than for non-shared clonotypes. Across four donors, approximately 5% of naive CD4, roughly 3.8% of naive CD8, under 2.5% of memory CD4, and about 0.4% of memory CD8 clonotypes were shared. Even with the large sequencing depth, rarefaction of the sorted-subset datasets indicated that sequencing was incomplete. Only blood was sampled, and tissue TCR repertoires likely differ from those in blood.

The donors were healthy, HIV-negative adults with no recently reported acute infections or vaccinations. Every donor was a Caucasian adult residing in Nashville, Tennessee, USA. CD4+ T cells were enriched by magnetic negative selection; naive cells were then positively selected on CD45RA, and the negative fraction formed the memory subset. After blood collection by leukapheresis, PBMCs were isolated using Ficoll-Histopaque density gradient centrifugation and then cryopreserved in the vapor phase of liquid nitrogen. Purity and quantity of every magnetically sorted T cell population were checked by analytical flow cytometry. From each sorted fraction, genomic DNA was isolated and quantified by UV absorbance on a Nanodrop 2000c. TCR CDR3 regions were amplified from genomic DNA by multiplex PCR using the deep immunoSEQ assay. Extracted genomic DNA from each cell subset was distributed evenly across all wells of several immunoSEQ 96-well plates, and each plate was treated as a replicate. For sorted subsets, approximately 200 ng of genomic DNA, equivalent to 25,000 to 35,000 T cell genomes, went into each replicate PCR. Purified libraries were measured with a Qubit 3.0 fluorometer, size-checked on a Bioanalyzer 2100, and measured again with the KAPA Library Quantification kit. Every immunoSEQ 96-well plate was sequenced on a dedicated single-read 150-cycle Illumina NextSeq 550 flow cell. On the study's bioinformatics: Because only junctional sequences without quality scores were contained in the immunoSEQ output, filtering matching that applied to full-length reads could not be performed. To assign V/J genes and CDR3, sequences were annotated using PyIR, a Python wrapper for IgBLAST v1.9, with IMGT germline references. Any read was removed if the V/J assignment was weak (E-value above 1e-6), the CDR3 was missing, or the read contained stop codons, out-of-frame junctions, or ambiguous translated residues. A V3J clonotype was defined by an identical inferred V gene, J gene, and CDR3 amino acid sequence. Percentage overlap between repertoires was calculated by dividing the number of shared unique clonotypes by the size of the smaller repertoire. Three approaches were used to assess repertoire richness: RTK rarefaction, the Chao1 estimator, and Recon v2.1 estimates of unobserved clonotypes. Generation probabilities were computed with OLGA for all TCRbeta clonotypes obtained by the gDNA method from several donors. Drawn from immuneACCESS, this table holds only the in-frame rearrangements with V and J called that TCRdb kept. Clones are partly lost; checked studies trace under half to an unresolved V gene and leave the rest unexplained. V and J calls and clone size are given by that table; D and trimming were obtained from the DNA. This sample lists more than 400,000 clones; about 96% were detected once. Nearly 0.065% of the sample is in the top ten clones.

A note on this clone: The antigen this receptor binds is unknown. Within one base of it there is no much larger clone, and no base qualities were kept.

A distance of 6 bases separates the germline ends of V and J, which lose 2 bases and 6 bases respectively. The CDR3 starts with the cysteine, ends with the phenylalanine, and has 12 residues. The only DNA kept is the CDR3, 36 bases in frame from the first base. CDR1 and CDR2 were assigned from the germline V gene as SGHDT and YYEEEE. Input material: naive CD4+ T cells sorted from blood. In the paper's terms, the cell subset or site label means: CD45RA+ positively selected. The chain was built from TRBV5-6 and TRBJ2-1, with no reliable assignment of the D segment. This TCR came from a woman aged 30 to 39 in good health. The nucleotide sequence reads TGTGCCAGCAGCTTTCAAGTCAATGAGCAGTTCTTC. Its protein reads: CASSFQVNEQFF.